The T cell receptor (beta chain) under discussion was sequenced for a study of shared clonotypes between healthy human individuals. Germline V gene sequence: CDR1 LNHDA, CDR2 SQIVND (reference sequence). This CDR3 is 15 amino acids long. V gave up 7 bases and J gave up 6 bases, with 19 bases separating them. This clone has just a few counts. TCRdb's copy holds only in-frame clones and misses some; the assay was immunoSEQ multiplex PCR. The data hold 550,000 to 800,000 clones, with about 74% observed a single time. This rearrangement joins TRBV19 to TRBJ1-5; no firm D call. The sequenced sample was memory CD4+ T cells sorted from blood. Subset indicated: CD45RA-negative fraction. The TCR was taken from a woman aged 25 to 45 in good health. Here the CDR3 DNA reads TGTGCCAGTAATGGACGGGTCTTGGGAGTTCAGCCCCAGCATTTT. Translation gives CASNGRVLGVQPQHF.